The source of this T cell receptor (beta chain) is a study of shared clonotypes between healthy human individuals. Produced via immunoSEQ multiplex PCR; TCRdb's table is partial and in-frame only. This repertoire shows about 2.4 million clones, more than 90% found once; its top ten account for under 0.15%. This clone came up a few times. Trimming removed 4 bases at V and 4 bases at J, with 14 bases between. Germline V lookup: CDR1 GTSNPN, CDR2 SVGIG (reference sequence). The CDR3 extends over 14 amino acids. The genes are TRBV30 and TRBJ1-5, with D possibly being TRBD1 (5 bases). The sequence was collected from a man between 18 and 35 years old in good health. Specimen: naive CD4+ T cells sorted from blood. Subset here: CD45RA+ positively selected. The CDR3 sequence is CAWTGDGKNQPQHF. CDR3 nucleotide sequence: TGTGCCTGGACTGGGGACGGGAAGAATCAGCCCCAGCATTTT. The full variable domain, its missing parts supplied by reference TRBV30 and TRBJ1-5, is SQTIHQWPATLVQPVGSPLSLECTVEGTSNPNLYWYRQAAGRGLQLLFYSVGIGQISSEVPQNLSASRPQDRQFILSSKKLLLSDSGFYLCAWTGDGKNQPQHFGDGTRLSIL.